This T cell receptor beta chain is from a study of cytomegalovirus exposure and HLA in healthy donors. There are a few counts of this clone. Its target is not known. Amplification used 60 Vbeta primers and 13 Jbeta primers. The table came from immunoSEQ multiplex PCR; TCRdb's copy has only in-frame clones and leaves some out. Here the sample spans about 150,000 clones, about 85% being singletons. Study findings and constraints: It was likely that a cluster of highly shared sequence variants was a sequencing artifact. When a later analysis was performed, an Asian-associated ancestry cluster reportedly had fewer N-insertions than the approximately 600-donor mean. TCR beta chain V- and J-gene trimming was linked, in a later analysis, to a missense variant in DCLRE1C. Immune exposure was documented only through CMV serostatus.

J gave up 4 bases and V 0 bases, and 8 bases lay outside the gene matches. This CDR3 spans 17 amino acids. Germline CDR1 reads MGHRA; CDR2 reads YSYEKL. This TCR was recovered from a boy aged 2 to 10 in good health and CMV-seronegative. The chain has TRBV4-1 and TRBJ2-2; 7 bases fit TRBD1. Sequences were obtained from PBMCs. The CDR3 DNA is TGCGCCAGCAGCCAAGACCTTTCGACAGGGAGCACCGGGGAGCTGTTTTTT. It translates to CASSQDLSTGSTGELFF.